What follows are 4 T cell receptor beta chains derived from one specimen sequenced in a study of OX40 agonist ivuxolimab in advanced cancers. Clones were read by immunoSEQ multiplex PCR, and TCRdb kept only the in-frame ones, dropping some. This table has 25,000 to 35,000 clones, roughly 84% appearing once. The specimen comprised CD4+ or CD8+ T cells sorted from blood, sampled in a trial of the OX40 agonist ivuxolimab. Receptors originate from an adult with an advanced solid tumor such as melanoma, head and neck, liver or kidney cancer.

The chain uses TRBV9 and TRBJ2-5; 9 bases map to TRBD2. This CDR3 is 16 amino acids long. Trimming at V came to 4 bases and at J to 2 bases, leaving 9 bases not matched to a gene. The germline gives CDR1 SGDLS, CDR2 YYNGEE. The CDR3 nucleotides are TGTGCCAGCAGCAGCGTAGGGCGGGAGGGTCAAGAGACCCAGTACTTC. Translation: CASSSVGREGQETQYF.

This clone occurred once. The chain has TRBV19 and TRBJ2-1; D may correspond to TRBD1 or TRBD2 (5 bases each). The CDR3 is 16 amino acids. Germline assignment: CDR1 LNHDA and CDR2 SQIVND (reference sequence). Trimming left V 5 bases short and J 2 bases short, with 16 bases between. This chain's CDR3 is CASSAPARGPYNEQFF. Here the CDR3 DNA reads TGTGCCAGTAGTGCCCCCGCGAGGGGACCCTACAATGAGCAGTTCTTC.

A few counts support this clone. The chain employs TRBV10-1 and TRBJ1-4, with D perhaps TRBD1 (5 bases). V lost 4 bases to trimming and J lost 7 bases, with 16 bases between them. The germline V gene has CDR1 WNHNN and CDR2 SYGVQD (reference sequence). CDR3 size: 15 residues. CDR3 protein: CASSGTDISGEKLFF. The DNA of the CDR3 is TGCGCCAGCAGTGGCACGGACATCTCGGGTGAAAAACTGTTTTTT.

This clone has only a few counts. The J gene is TRBJ1-1, the V gene TRBV2; D unclear. Germline assignment: CDR1 SNHLY and CDR2 FYNNEI. Trimming pared 4 bases from V and 0 bases from J, leaving 9 bases between. The CDR3 length is 14 residues. The CDR3 DNA follows: TGTGCCAGCAGTGGAGGCAGAATGAACACTGAAGCTTTCTTT. Amino acid sequence: CASSGGRMNTEAFF.